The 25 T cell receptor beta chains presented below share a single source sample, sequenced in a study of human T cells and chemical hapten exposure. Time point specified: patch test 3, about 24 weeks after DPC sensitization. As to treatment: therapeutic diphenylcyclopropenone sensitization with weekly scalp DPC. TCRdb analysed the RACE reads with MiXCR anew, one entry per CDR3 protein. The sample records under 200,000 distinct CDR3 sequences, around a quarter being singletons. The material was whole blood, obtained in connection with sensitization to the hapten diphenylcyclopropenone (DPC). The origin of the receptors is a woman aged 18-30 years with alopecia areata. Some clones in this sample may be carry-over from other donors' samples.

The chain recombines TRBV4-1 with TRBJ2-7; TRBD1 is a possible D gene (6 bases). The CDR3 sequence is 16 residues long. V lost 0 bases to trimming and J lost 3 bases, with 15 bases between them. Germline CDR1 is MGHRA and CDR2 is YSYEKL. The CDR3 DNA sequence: TGCGCCAGCAGCCAAGATGGACAGCTTCCCGACTACGAGCAGTACTTC. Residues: CASSQDGQLPDYEQYF.

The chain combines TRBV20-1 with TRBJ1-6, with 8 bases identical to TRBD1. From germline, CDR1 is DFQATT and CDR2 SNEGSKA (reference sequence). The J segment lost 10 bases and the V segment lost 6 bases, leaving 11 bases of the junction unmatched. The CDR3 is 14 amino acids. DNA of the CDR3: TGCAGTGCCCACCCCGACAGGGGATTGTCACCCCTCCACTTT. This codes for CSAHPDRGLSPLHF.

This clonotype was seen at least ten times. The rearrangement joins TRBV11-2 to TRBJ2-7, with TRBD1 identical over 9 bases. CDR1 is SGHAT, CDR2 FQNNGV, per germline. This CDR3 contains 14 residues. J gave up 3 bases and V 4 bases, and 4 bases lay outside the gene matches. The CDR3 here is CASSYGTGNYEQYF. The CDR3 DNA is TGTGCCAGCAGCTACGGGACAGGGAACTACGAGCAGTACTTC.

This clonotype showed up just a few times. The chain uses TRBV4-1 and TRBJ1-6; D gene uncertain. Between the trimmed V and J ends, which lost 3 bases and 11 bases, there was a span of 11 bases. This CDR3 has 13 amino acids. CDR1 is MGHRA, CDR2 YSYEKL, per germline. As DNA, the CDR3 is TGCGCCAGCAGCCACCCCGTAAATCCACCCCTCCACTTT. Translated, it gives CASSHPVNPPLHF.

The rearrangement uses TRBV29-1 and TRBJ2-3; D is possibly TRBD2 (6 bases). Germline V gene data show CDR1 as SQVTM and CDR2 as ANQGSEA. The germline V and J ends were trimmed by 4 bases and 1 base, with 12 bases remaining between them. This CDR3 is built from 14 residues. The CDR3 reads CSVAGTPRTDTQYF. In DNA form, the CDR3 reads TGCAGCGTTGCCGGGACTCCTCGCACAGATACGCAGTATTTT.

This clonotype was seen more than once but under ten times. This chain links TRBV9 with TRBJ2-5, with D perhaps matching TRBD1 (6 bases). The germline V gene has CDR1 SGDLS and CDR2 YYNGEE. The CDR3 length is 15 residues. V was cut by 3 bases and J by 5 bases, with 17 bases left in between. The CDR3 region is CASSAGAQSRETQYF. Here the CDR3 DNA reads TGTGCCAGCAGCGCAGGGGCCCAGTCCAGGGAGACCCAGTACTTC.

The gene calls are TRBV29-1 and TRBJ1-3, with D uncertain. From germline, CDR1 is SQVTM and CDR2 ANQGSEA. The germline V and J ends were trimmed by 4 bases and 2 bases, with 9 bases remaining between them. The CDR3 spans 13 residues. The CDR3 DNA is TGCAGCGTTGTAGGAGGGACTGGAAACACCATATATTTT. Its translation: CSVVGGTGNTIYF.

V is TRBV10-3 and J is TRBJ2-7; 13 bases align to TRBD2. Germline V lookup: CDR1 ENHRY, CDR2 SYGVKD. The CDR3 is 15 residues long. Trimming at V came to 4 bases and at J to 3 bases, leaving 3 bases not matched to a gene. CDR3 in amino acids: CAISGGTSGIYEQYF. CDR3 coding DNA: TGTGCCATCAGTGGGGGGACTAGCGGGATCTACGAGCAGTACTTC.

CDR3 nucleotide sequence: TGTGCCAGCAGCCTGGGCTTTAATGAAAAACTGTTTTTT. Protein sequence: CASSLGFNEKLFF. The V gene is TRBV5-5, the J gene TRBJ1-4, with unresolved D. The germline V gene has CDR1 SGHKS and CDR2 YYEKEE (reference sequence). Trimming left V 4 bases short and J 4 bases short, with 8 bases between. The CDR3 has 13 amino acids.

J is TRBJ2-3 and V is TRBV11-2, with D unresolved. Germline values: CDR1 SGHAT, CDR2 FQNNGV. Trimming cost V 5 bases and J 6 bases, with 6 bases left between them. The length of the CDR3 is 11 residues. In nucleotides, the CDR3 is TGTGCCAGCAGCATAAAGGATACGCAGTATTTT. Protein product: CASSIKDTQYF.

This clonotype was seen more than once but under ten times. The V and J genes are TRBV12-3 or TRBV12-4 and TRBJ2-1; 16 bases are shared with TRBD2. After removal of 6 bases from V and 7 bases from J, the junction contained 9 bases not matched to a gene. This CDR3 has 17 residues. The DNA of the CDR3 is TGTGCCAGCAGACGCCAAGGGACTAGCGGGAGGGCGAATGAGCAGTTCTTC. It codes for CASRRQGTSGRANEQFF.

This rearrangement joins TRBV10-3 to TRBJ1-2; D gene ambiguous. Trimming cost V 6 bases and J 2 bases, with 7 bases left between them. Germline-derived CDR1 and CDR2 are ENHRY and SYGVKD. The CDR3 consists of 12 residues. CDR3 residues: CAIRPPNYGYTF. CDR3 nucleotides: TGTGCCATCAGGCCCCCCAACTATGGCTACACCTTC.

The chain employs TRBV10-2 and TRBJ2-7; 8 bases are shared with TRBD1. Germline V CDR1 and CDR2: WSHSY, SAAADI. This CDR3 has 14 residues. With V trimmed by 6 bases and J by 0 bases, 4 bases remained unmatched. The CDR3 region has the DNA TGCGCCAGCAGGAGGACAGGGTCCTCCTACGAGCAGTACTTC. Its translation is CASRRTGSSYEQYF.

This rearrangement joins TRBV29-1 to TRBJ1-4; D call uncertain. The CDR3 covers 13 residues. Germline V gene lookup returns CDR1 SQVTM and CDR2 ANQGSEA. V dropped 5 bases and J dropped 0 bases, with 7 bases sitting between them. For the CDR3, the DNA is TGCAGCGTTCAGTCCCCAACTAATGAAAAACTGTTTTTT. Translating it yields CSVQSPTNEKLFF. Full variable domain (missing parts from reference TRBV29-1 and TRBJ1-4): SAVISQKPSRDICQRGTSLTIQCQVDSQVTMMFWYRQQPGQSLTLIATANQGSEATYESGFVIDKFPISRPNLTFSTLTVSNMSPEDSSIYLCSVQSPTNEKLFFGSGTQLSVL.

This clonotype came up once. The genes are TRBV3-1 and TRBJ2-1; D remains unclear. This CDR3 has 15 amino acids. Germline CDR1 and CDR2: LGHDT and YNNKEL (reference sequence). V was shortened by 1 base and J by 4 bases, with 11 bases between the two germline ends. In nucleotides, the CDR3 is TGTGCCAGCAGCCAAGTGGCCAGGCCATACAATGAGCAGTTCTTC. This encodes CASSQVARPYNEQFF.

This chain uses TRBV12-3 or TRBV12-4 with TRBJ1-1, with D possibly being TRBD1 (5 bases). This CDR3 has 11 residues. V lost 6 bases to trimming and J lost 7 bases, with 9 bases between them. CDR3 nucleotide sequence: TGTGCCAGCAGCTTCACAGGTGAAGCTTTCTTT. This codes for CASSFTGEAFF.

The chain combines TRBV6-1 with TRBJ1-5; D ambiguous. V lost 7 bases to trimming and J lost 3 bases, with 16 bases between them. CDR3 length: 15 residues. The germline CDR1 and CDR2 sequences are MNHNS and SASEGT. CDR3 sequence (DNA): TGTGCCAGCACTAGGATTCTGCGGGACAATCAGCCCCAGCATTTT. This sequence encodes CASTRILRDNQPQHF.

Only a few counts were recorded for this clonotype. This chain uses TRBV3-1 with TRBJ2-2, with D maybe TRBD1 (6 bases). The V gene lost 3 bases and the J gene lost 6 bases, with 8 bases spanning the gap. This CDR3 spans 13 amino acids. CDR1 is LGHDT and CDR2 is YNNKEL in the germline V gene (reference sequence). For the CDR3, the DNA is TGTGCCAGCAGCCACAGGGGCCCCGGGGAGCTGTTTTTT. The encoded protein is CASSHRGPGELFF.

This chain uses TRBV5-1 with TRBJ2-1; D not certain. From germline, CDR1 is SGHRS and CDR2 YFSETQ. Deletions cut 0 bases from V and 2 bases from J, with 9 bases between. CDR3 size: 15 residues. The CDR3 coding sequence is TGCGCCAGCAGCTTGGTGGGTGTCACCTACAATGAGCAGTTCTTC. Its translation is CASSLVGVTYNEQFF.

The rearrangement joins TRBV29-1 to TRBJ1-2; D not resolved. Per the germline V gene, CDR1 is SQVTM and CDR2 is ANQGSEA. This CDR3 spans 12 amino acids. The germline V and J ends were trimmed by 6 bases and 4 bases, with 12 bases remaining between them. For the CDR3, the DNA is TGCAGCGTATTTCGGGCCACCTATGGCTACACCTTC. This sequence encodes CSVFRATYGYTF.

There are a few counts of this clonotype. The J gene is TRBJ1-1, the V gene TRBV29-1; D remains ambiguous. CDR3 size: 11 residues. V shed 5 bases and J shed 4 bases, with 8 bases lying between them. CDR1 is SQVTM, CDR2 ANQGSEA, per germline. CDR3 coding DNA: TGCAGCGTTTTAAAGGGCACTGAAGCTTTCTTT. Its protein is CSVLKGTEAFF.

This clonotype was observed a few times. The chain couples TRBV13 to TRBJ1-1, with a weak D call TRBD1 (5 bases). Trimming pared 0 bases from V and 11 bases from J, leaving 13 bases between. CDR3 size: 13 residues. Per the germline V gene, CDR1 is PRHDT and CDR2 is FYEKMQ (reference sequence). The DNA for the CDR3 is TGTGCCAGCAGCTTAGGGACAGCCCGGGAGGCTTTCTTT. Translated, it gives CASSLGTAREAFF.

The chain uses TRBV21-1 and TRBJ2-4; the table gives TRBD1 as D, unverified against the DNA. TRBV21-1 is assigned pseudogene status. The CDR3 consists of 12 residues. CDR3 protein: CASSNSQGIQYF. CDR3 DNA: TGTGCCAGCAGCAACAGCCAGGGCATTCAGTACTTC.

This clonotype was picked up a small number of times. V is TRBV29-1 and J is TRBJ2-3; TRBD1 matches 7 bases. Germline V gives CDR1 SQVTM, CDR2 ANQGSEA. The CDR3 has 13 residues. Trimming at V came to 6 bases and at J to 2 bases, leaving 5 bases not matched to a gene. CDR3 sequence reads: CSVRGLNTDTQYF. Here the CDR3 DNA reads TGCAGCGTCAGGGGGTTAAACACAGATACGCAGTATTTT.

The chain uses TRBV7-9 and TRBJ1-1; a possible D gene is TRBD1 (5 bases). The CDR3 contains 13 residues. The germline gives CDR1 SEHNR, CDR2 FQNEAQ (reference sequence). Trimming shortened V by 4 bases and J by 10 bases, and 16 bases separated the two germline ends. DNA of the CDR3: TGTGCCAGCAGCTCTCGTCAGGGATTAGGAGCTTTCTTT. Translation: CASSSRQGLGAFF.